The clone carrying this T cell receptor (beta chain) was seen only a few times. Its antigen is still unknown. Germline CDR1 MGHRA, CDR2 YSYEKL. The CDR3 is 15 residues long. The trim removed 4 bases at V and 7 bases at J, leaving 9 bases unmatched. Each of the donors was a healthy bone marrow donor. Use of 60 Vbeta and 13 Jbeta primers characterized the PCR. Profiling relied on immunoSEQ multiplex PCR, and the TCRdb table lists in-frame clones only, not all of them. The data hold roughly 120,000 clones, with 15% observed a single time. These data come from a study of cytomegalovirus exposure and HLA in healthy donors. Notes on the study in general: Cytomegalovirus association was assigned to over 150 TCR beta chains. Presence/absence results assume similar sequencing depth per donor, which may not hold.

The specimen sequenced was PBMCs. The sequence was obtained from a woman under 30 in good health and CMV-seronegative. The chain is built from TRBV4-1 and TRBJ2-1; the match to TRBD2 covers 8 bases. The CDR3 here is CASSRGAGGLNEQFF. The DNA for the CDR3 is TGCGCCAGCAGCCGGGGGGCGGGAGGCCTTAATGAGCAGTTCTTC.